This is a list of T cell receptor beta chains from one sample in a study of sequential checkpoint blockade in melanoma. Clones were sequenced by immunoSEQ multiplex PCR, and TCRdb holds only the in-frame ones, with some missing. This table holds tens of thousands of clones, approximately 84% found once. The sequences come from CD8+ T cells sorted from blood (inferred from file names), collected from a patient given nivolumab and ipilimumab in sequence. These receptors originate from a human donor with melanoma. The conserved cysteine and the conserved F or W are not part of the CDR3 here. Each record gives: V gene, CDR3 protein.

v_call: TRBV6-1
cdr3_aa: ASSEDRNYYEQY

v_call: TRBV2
cdr3_aa: ASSEALRASANIQY

v_call: TRBV19
cdr3_aa: ASSTYGGGTEAF

v_call: TRBV7-3
cdr3_aa: ASSSHVSGSEQF

v_call: TRBV11-2
cdr3_aa: ASSWLTGSYEQY

v_call: TRBV30
cdr3_aa: AWADRGRYTEAF

v_call: TRBV23-1
cdr3_aa: ASSLAGGLSNLAKNIQY

v_call: TRBV5-1
cdr3_aa: ASSFGQGYGYT

v_call: TRBV19
cdr3_aa: ASNLGQGTGYT

v_call: TRBV5-4
cdr3_aa: ASSLDQGGEQY

v_call: TRBV7-4
cdr3_aa: ASSRDRSTYEQY

v_call: TRBV7-9
cdr3_aa: ASITPPGTGELF

v_call: TRBV5-4
cdr3_aa: ASSFSGGASDTQY

v_call: TRBV11-2
cdr3_aa: ASSSQQGWGAF

v_call: TRBV6-1
cdr3_aa: ASNTGLSNQPQH

v_call: TRBV4-1
cdr3_aa: ASSLRDRGIYT

v_call: TRBV7-9
cdr3_aa: ASSGGTSGEQF

v_call: TRBV4-1
cdr3_aa: ASSPGLVDVYNEQF

v_call: TRBV4-1
cdr3_aa: ASSSPQRGGLDTQY

v_call: TRBV19
cdr3_aa: ASSWGGGNTEAF

v_call: TRBV21-1
cdr3_aa: ASIFRGNKTNYGYT

v_call: TRBV6-1
cdr3_aa: ASNPSGGALDTQY

v_call: TRBV7-2
cdr3_aa: ASSLELYMNTEAF

v_call: TRBV27
cdr3_aa: ASSRRDRVYEKLF

v_call: TRBV13
cdr3_aa: ASSLRTGGERWTEAF

v_call: TRBV7-8
cdr3_aa: ASSLGLAEYNEQF

v_call: TRBV14
cdr3_aa: ASSQGTGFSYNSPLH

v_call: TRBV9
cdr3_aa: ASSQNPGPYEQY

v_call: TRBV4-1
cdr3_aa: ASSQDRTGAFDYT

v_call: TRBV7-9
cdr3_aa: ASSHTGTGGGEQY

v_call: TRBV27
cdr3_aa: ASSWLLGDSGELF

v_call: TRBV27
cdr3_aa: ASSLAGGGQPQH

v_call: TRBV19
cdr3_aa: ASTLTGASSYNEQF

v_call: TRBV27
cdr3_aa: ASSLRAGGPRETQY

v_call: TRBV6-5
cdr3_aa: ASSSQAGGPLDEQF

v_call: TRBV4-1
cdr3_aa: ASSQMGLPNTGKLF

v_call: TRBV6-5
cdr3_aa: ASSYSGGSSYEQY

v_call: TRBV5-1
cdr3_aa: ASSLVGGVSTEAF

v_call: TRBV28
cdr3_aa: ASNFRTSGGPNTGELF

v_call: TRBV9
cdr3_aa: ASSPFGGGWGTEAF

v_call: TRBV14
cdr3_aa: ASSHSGHLYEQY

v_call: TRBV7-9
cdr3_aa: ASSLGWGENTEAF

v_call: TRBV6-1
cdr3_aa: ASRLTGNTEAF

v_call: TRBV6-1
cdr3_aa: ASGHTGTGDEQY